Sequencing of this TCR beta chain was carried out in a study of shared clonotypes between healthy human individuals (dated by TCRdb to about 2020). About the full investigation: The cohort comprised two women and a few men aged 18 to 49 years. To estimate repertoire size and how much clonotypes are shared between individuals, the study performed deep sequencing of blood TCR repertoires from about five healthy adults. To increase sequencing depth and limit assay-specific biases, different laboratories used diverse techniques to prepare libraries and sequence TCR repertoires. For each donor, CD4 naive and CD4 memory were each run on three plates, CD8 naive on two plates, and CD8 memory on one plate. Leukapheresis yielded between about 0.85 and 10 billion PBMCs per donor.

On this clone itself: No antigen is known for it. The germline gene is not matched at one end of the junction; a read error may be the cause.

CDR1 and CDR2 were assigned from the germline V gene (reference sequence) as SGHNT and YYREEE. From cysteine to phenylalanine, the CDR3 is 16 amino acids long. Left in the record is the CDR3 DNA by itself, 48 bases read in frame from the first base. Healthy HIV-negative adults with no recently reported acute infections or vaccinations were included as donors. All donors were Caucasian adults living in Nashville, Tennessee, USA. CD4+ T cells were enriched by magnetic negative selection; naive cells were then positively selected on CD45RA, and the negative fraction formed the memory subset. Blood was obtained by leukapheresis, after which PBMCs were separated by Ficoll-Histopaque density gradient centrifugation and cryopreserved in liquid nitrogen vapor phase. Purity and quantity of every magnetically sorted T cell population were checked by analytical flow cytometry. Genomic DNA was isolated from each sorted fraction and quantified by UV absorbance on a Nanodrop 2000c.

Using the deep immunoSEQ assay, TCR CDR3 regions were amplified from genomic DNA by multiplex PCR. Genomic DNA extracted from each cell subset was distributed evenly over all wells of several immunoSEQ 96-well plates, and each plate served as one replicate. Each replicate PCR for sorted subsets received about 180 ng genomic DNA, equal to about 30,000 T cell genomes. Purified libraries were measured with a Qubit 3.0 fluorometer, size-checked on a Bioanalyzer 2100, and measured again with the KAPA Library Quantification kit. Each immunoSEQ 96-well plate was sequenced on its own single-read 150-cycle Illumina NextSeq 550 flow cell. Processing in the source paper ran as follows. Because only junctional sequences without quality scores were contained in the immunoSEQ output, filtering matching that applied to full-length reads could not be performed. To assign V/J genes and CDR3, sequences were annotated using PyIR, a Python wrapper for IgBLAST v1.9, with IMGT germline references. Any read was removed if the V/J assignment was weak (E-value above 1e-6), the CDR3 was missing, or the read contained stop codons, out-of-frame junctions, or ambiguous translated residues. V3J clonotypes were defined as sequences sharing an identical inferred V gene, J gene, and CDR3 amino acid sequence. Percentage overlap between repertoires was computed as shared unique clonotypes divided by the size of the smaller repertoire. Richness of each repertoire was evaluated using RTK rarefaction, the Chao1 estimator, and Recon v2.1 estimates of unobserved clonotypes. For all TCRbeta clonotypes obtained by the gDNA method from several donors, generation probabilities were computed with OLGA. Held by TCRdb, this immuneACCESS table contains in-frame sequences only and omits some clones. Under half of the omission traces to an unresolved V gene where checked; the cause of the rest is unknown. From that table come the V and J calls and clone size; the DNA was used to work out D and trimming. In this sample the table shows about 2.5 million clones, 85% to 95% of which occur a single time. The ten largest clones represent around 0.38% of the sample.

On the study overall, not on this receptor specifically: The small number of donors limited the genetic and exposure-history diversity represented. Clonotypes shared by all four sorted-subset donors showed higher generation probabilities than non-shared clonotypes. Even with the large sequencing depth, rarefaction of the sorted-subset datasets indicated that sequencing was incomplete. Based on pairwise subsampling, the degree of clonotype sharing among donors was expected to be affected by sequencing depth. Sampling was limited to blood, and TCR repertoires in tissue likely differ from TCR repertoires in blood. Naive subsets generally had larger estimated clonotype richness than memory subsets did. Across a few donors, about 5% of naive CD4, roughly 3.3% of naive CD8, roughly 2.3% of memory CD4, and roughly 0.41% of memory CD8 clonotypes were shared.

The sequenced material came from naive CD4+ T cells from PBMCs. Per the publication, the cell subset or site label means: CD45RA+ positively selected. The chain employs TRBV5-4 and TRBJ1-5, and 7 junctional nucleotides match TRBD1. The receptor comes from a man between 18 and 35 years old in good health. Some clones in this sample may be carry-over from other donors' samples. For the CDR3, the sequence is CASSQGITGAGQPQHF. Here is the DNA: TGCGCCAGCAGCCAAGGCATTACAGGGGCGGGTCAGCCCCAGCATTTT.